The rows below give T cell receptor beta chains drawn from one sample of a study of CD8 T cells in ankylosing spondylitis. TCRdb independently ran MiXCR on the 5' RACE reads; one entry per CDR3 protein. Of about 700,000 distinct CDR3 sequences in the sample, roughly 19% were seen once. The material sequenced was blood, either unsorted or a sorted T cell fraction (not recorded which). The receptors originated from a male donor with ankylosing spondylitis. CDR3s include the opening cysteine and the closing phenylalanine or tryptophan. D genes are given only for firm matches. Only some rows state a clone size, as once, few, many or a class for expanded clones.

>TRBV20-1|-|TRBJ2-5|15|TRBD2
CSASLAGGLGETQYF
TGCAGTGCTAGCCTAGCGGGAGGCCTGGGAGAGACCCAGTACTTC
>TRBV10-3|-|TRBJ1-2|13|-
CAISEFDGDGYTF
TGTGCCATCAGTGAGTTCGATGGAGATGGCTACACCTTC
>TRBV27|-|TRBJ2-7|13|-
CASSLMGAAEQYF
TGTGCCAGCAGTTTGATGGGGGCGGCCGAGCAGTACTTC
>TRBV27|-|TRBJ1-2|16|TRBD1
CASSYAGTAGRNGYTF
TGTGCCAGCAGTTACGCCGGGACAGCGGGGCGTAATGGCTACACCTTC
>TRBV20-1|few|TRBJ2-3|13|-
CSARPSGTDTQYF
TGCAGTGCTAGGCCTAGCGGCACAGATACGCAGTATTTT
>TRBV29-1|-|TRBJ2-7|12|TRBD2
CSVAPTAGEQYF
TGCAGCGTTGCGCCGACAGCGGGGGAGCAGTACTTC
>TRBV5-1|few|TRBJ2-3|17|TRBD2
CASSSWTVAGGLDTQYF
TGCGCCAGCAGCTCATGGACGGTAGCGGGGGGGCTTGATACGCAGTATTTT
>TRBV4-1|-|TRBJ2-7|15|TRBD2
CASSQTSFGSYEQYF
TGCGCCAGCAGCCAGACTAGCTTCGGGTCTTACGAGCAGTACTTC
>TRBV15|few|TRBJ2-7|17|TRBD1
CATSRAPAGTGAYEQYF
TGTGCCACCAGCAGAGCCCCAGCCGGGACAGGCGCCTACGAGCAGTACTTC
>TRBV5-4|-|TRBJ1-6|15|TRBD1
CASSLEQGANSPLHF
TGTGCCAGCAGCTTGGAACAGGGGGCTAATTCACCCCTCCACTTT
>TRBV12-3/TRBV12-4|many|TRBJ1-2|14|TRBD1
CASSQGQANYGYTF
TGTGCCAGCAGTCAGGGACAGGCTAACTATGGCTACACCTTC
>TRBV3-1|few|TRBJ2-1|15|TRBD2
CASSHGLARGNEQFF
TGTGCCAGCAGCCACGGACTAGCGCGGGGCAATGAGCAGTTCTTC
>TRBV2|-|TRBJ2-7|11|-
CASTEIYEQYF
TGTGCCAGCACTGAGATTTACGAGCAGTACTTC
>TRBV24-1|-|TRBJ2-1|19|-
CATSDPQGPLSSSYNEQFF
TGTGCCACCAGTGACCCGCAGGGGCCCCTTTCTAGCTCCTACAATGAGCAGTTCTTC
>TRBV5-1|-|TRBJ1-2|15|-
CASSLAGAYGSGYTF
TGCGCCAGCAGCTTGGCCGGGGCCTACGGTAGTGGCTACACCTTC
>TRBV20-1|few|TRBJ1-6|14|TRBD1
CSARTGGLNSPLHF
TGCAGTGCTAGGACAGGGGGCCTTAATTCACCCCTCCACTTT
>TRBV29-1|few|TRBJ1-2|12|-
CGGLDNNYGYTF
TGCGGCGGACTGGACAATAACTATGGCTACACCTTC
>TRBV20-1|-|TRBJ2-1|14|-
CSAARGPLYNEQFF
TGCAGTGCTGCCCGGGGGCCCCTCTACAATGAGCAGTTCTTC
>TRBV4-1|-|TRBJ1-1|16|-
CASSQVTQDLLAEAFF
TGCGCCAGCAGCCAAGTGACACAGGACCTGTTGGCTGAAGCTTTCTTT
>TRBV5-1|-|TRBJ2-1|16|TRBD2
CASTTGTSVTYNEQFF
TGCGCCAGCACAACCGGGACTAGTGTAACCTACAATGAGCAGTTCTTC
>TRBV6-1|few|TRBJ1-5|15|TRBD1
CASSGQGGQNQPQHF
TGTGCCAGCAGCGGACAGGGAGGCCAAAATCAGCCCCAGCATTTT
>TRBV19|-|TRBJ1-2|14|-
CASSMALLSYGYTF
TGTGCCAGTAGTATGGCGCTGTTGAGCTATGGCTACACCTTC
>TRBV11-2|few|TRBJ2-4|16|TRBD1
CASSSFDRGGKNIQYF
TGTGCCAGCAGCTCCTTCGACAGGGGCGGCAAAAACATTCAGTACTTC
>TRBV7-6|few|TRBJ2-2|16|-
CASSLRRTRDTGELFF
TGTGCCAGCAGCTTAAGGCGGACCAGGGACACCGGGGAGCTGTTTTTT
>TRBV4-1|-|TRBJ2-5|14|-
CASSQIGYAETQYF
TGCGCCAGCAGCCAAATAGGCTACGCAGAGACCCAGTACTTC
>TRBV12-3/TRBV12-4|-|TRBJ2-5|15|-
CASSFRPRVQETQYF
TGTGCCAGCAGCTTCCGGCCAAGGGTTCAAGAGACCCAGTACTTC
>TRBV7-9|-|TRBJ1-2|14|TRBD1
CASSSQTGEGGYTF
TGTGCCAGCAGCTCCCAGACAGGGGAGGGTGGCTACACCTTC
>TRBV20-1|few|TRBJ2-3|14|-
CSASTGQRTDTQYF
TGCAGTGCTAGTACGGGACAACGCACAGATACGCAGTATTTT
>TRBV20-1|-|TRBJ2-2|13|-
CSASLPPTGELFF
TGCAGTGCTAGCCTCCCACCCACCGGGGAGCTGTTTTTT
>TRBV20-1|many|TRBJ2-3|16|TRBD2
CSARDGGGGGTDTQYF
TGCAGTGCTAGAGATGGTGGGGGGGGTGGCACAGATACGCAGTATTTT
>TRBV24-1|-|TRBJ2-5|13|-
CATSRLGSETQYF
TGTGCCACCAGCCGCTTGGGGTCGGAGACCCAGTACTTC
>TRBV5-6|few|TRBJ1-5|15|-
CASSPAGSSNQPQHF
TGTGCCAGCAGCCCCGCTGGGTCTAGCAATCAGCCCCAGCATTTT
>TRBV2|-|TRBJ2-7|16|-
CASSEDVSRAPYEQYF
TGTGCCAGCAGTGAAGACGTTTCCAGGGCCCCCTACGAGCAGTACTTC
>TRBV27|-|TRBJ2-5|14|TRBD1
CASSPYRGQETQYF
TGTGCCAGCAGTCCGTACAGGGGACAAGAGACCCAGTACTTC
>TRBV7-2|few|TRBJ2-1|12|-
CASSRDFNEQFF
TGTGCCAGCAGCCGCGACTTCAATGAGCAGTTCTTC
>TRBV7-2|few|TRBJ2-1|16|-
CASSLALAIQYNEQFF
TGTGCCAGCAGCTTAGCGCTAGCAATCCAATACAATGAGCAGTTCTTC
>TRBV7-2|-|TRBJ2-2|18|TRBD1
CASSYAGWGQLNTGELFF
TGTGCCAGCAGTTACGCCGGGTGGGGACAGCTAAACACCGGGGAGCTGTTTTTT
>TRBV29-1|once|TRBJ1-1|13|TRBD1
CSAIDRTGTEAFF
TGCAGCGCCATCGATCGGACAGGAACTGAAGCTTTCTTT
>TRBV4-3|-|TRBJ2-5|15|-
CASSQATGWGETQYF
TGCGCCAGCAGCCAAGCTACGGGCTGGGGCGAGACCCAGTACTTC
>TRBV5-5|-|TRBJ2-1|13|TRBD1
CASSLTGDSEQFF
TGTGCCAGCAGCTTAACAGGGGACAGTGAGCAGTTCTTC
>TRBV7-8|few|TRBJ1-6|13|-
CASSQMDGSPLHF
TGTGCCAGCAGCCAAATGGACGGTTCACCCCTCCACTTT
>TRBV29-1|-|TRBJ2-1|14|TRBD2
CSVDYSGSSIEQFF
TGCAGCGTTGACTATAGCGGGAGTTCTATTGAGCAGTTCTTC
>TRBV3-1|-|TRBJ2-3|12|-
CASCRSTDTQYF
TGTGCCAGCTGCAGGTCGACAGATACGCAGTATTTT